The present entry profiles one TCR beta chain with its context. Its antigen is undetermined. The data stem from a study of cytomegalovirus exposure and HLA in healthy donors. Study-level points and caveats: Analyzed later, association rates of TCRs varied across HLA loci, with DRB1 most and HLA-C fewest. TCR beta V- and J-gene trimming was later associated with a missense DCLRE1C variant.

This CDR3 has 13 amino acids. Germline CDR1 reads SGDLS; CDR2 reads YYNGEE. V shed 6 bases and J shed 2 bases, with 10 bases lying between them. The PCR employed 60 Vbeta primers together with 13 Jbeta primers. The protocol was immunoSEQ multiplex PCR, while the TCRdb copy is restricted to in-frame clones and leaves out a portion. Of some 120,000 clones in the sample, around two thirds were seen once. The TCR originated in a middle-aged woman in good health and CMV-seropositive. The gene calls are TRBV9 and TRBJ2-3; D unresolved. The material sequenced was PBMCs. The chain's CDR3 is CASKEQATDTQYF. CDR3 nucleotides: TGTGCCAGCAAAGAGCAGGCCACAGATACGCAGTATTTT. The whole variable domain, remainder taken from reference TRBV9 and TRBJ2-3, is DSGVTQTPKHLITATGQRVTLRCSPRSGDLSVYWYQQSLDQGLQFLIQYYNGEERAKGNILERFSAQQFPDLHSELNLSSLELGDSALYFCASKEQATDTQYFGPGTRLTVL.